The rows below give T cell receptor beta chains drawn from one sample of a study of T cell responses to AZD1222 COVID-19 vaccine. Assay: immunoSEQ multiplex PCR; the TCRdb copy retains only in-frame clones and omits some. The sample has roughly 200,000 clones; around nine tenths are singletons. The sequencing here drew on peripheral blood, taken 28 days after the second dose of the MenACWY control vaccine. Receptor source: an adult who received the MenACWY meningococcal vaccine as a control. Each CDR3 is given with its conserved first and last residue. D genes are given only for firm matches. Clone sizes are given selectively: once, few, many, or a class where the clone is expanded.

v_call: TRBV12-3/TRBV12-4; j_call: TRBJ1-1; clone_size: NA; d_call: TRBD1; cdr3_nt: TGTGCCAGCATTCGGACAGGGGTCCCTGAAGCTTTCTTT; cdr3_aa: CASIRTGVPEAFF
v_call: TRBV5-1; j_call: TRBJ2-1; clone_size: NA; d_call: TRBD2; cdr3_nt: TGCGCCAGCAGCTTGACTAGCGATACCTACAATGAGCAGTTCTTC; cdr3_aa: CASSLTSDTYNEQFF
v_call: TRBV30; j_call: TRBJ2-2; clone_size: NA; d_call: TRBD2; cdr3_nt: TGTGCCTGGAGTGTTGGACTAGCGGGAGGGCCCTACACCGGGGAGCTGTTTTTT; cdr3_aa: CAWSVGLAGGPYTGELFF
v_call: TRBV27; j_call: TRBJ2-3; clone_size: few; d_call: TRBD2; cdr3_nt: TGTGCCAGCAGTCCCCTTGGGAGCGGGAGGGCCGCAGATACGCAGTATTTT; cdr3_aa: CASSPLGSGRAADTQYF
v_call: TRBV7-2; j_call: TRBJ1-1; clone_size: NA; d_call: NA; cdr3_nt: TGTGCCAGCAGCTTAGGGGTAGGGGCCGTCACTGAAGCTTTCTTT; cdr3_aa: CASSLGVGAVTEAFF
v_call: TRBV24-1; j_call: TRBJ1-5; clone_size: few; d_call: NA; cdr3_nt: TGTGCCACGGGGGGGGTAGGCAATCAGCCCCAGCATTTT; cdr3_aa: CATGGVGNQPQHF
v_call: TRBV30; j_call: TRBJ2-1; clone_size: NA; d_call: TRBD2; cdr3_nt: TGTGCCTGGAGTAATGGCAGGACTAGCGGAAATGAGCAGTTCTTC; cdr3_aa: CAWSNGRTSGNEQFF
v_call: TRBV11-3; j_call: TRBJ2-5; clone_size: NA; d_call: NA; cdr3_nt: TGTGCCAGCAGCCCAGACGACGGGTTTAGTACTCAAGAGACCCAGTACTTC; cdr3_aa: CASSPDDGFSTQETQYF
v_call: TRBV6-4; j_call: TRBJ1-5; clone_size: NA; d_call: NA; cdr3_nt: TGTGCCAGCAGTGAAACAGGGAGTCAGCCCCAGCATTTT; cdr3_aa: CASSETGSQPQHF
v_call: TRBV2; j_call: TRBJ1-6; clone_size: NA; d_call: NA; cdr3_nt: TGTGCCAGCAGTGAAGCTACAGGAGTATCGAAACCCCTCCACTTT; cdr3_aa: CASSEATGVSKPLHF
v_call: TRBV27; j_call: TRBJ2-7; clone_size: NA; d_call: TRBD1; cdr3_nt: TGTGCCAGCAGCCACCGGGACAGGGGGCGAAACGAGCAGTACTTC; cdr3_aa: CASSHRDRGRNEQYF
v_call: TRBV7-9; j_call: TRBJ1-2; clone_size: NA; d_call: TRBD1; cdr3_nt: TGTGCCAGCAGCTTTGACAGGGATGGCTACACCTTC; cdr3_aa: CASSFDRDGYTF
v_call: TRBV29-1; j_call: TRBJ1-2; clone_size: NA; d_call: NA; cdr3_nt: TGCAGCGAGGGGGGCGCGTGGGGCTACACCTTC; cdr3_aa: CSEGGAWGYTF
v_call: TRBV6-1; j_call: TRBJ1-1; clone_size: few; d_call: TRBD1; cdr3_nt: TGTGCCAGCAGTGAGGACAGGGGGGTCACTGAAGCTTTCTTT; cdr3_aa: CASSEDRGVTEAFF
v_call: TRBV6-2/TRBV6-3; j_call: TRBJ1-5; clone_size: NA; d_call: NA; cdr3_nt: TGTGCCAGCAGCGAAGGGGGATATTATCAGCCCCAGCATTTT; cdr3_aa: CASSEGGYYQPQHF
v_call: TRBV28; j_call: TRBJ1-1; clone_size: NA; d_call: TRBD1; cdr3_nt: TGTGCCAGCAGATTAGGGGCCGGGACAGAGGAAGCTTTCTTT; cdr3_aa: CASRLGAGTEEAFF
v_call: TRBV6-1; j_call: TRBJ2-1; clone_size: NA; d_call: TRBD2; cdr3_nt: TGTGCCAGCAGTGATGTTAGCGGGAGTTTCCTTGGGCAGTTCTTC; cdr3_aa: CASSDVSGSFLGQFF
v_call: TRBV2; j_call: TRBJ2-7; clone_size: NA; d_call: TRBD1; cdr3_nt: TGTGCCAGCCGAGAAGACAGGGGGGGCAACGAGCAGTACTTC; cdr3_aa: CASREDRGGNEQYF
v_call: TRBV27; j_call: TRBJ1-2; clone_size: NA; d_call: NA; cdr3_nt: TGTGCCAGCAGTTTCTCCGGACAGCACTATGGCTACACCTTC; cdr3_aa: CASSFSGQHYGYTF
v_call: TRBV29-1; j_call: TRBJ1-2; clone_size: NA; d_call: TRBD1; cdr3_nt: TGCAGCGTTGGGTTTCGGACAGGCGATGGCTACACCTTC; cdr3_aa: CSVGFRTGDGYTF
v_call: TRBV28; j_call: TRBJ2-2; clone_size: once; d_call: TRBD2; cdr3_nt: TGTGCCAGCAGTTTAACTAGCGGGAGGGCCGGGGAGCTGTTTTTT; cdr3_aa: CASSLTSGRAGELFF
v_call: TRBV4-2; j_call: TRBJ2-5; clone_size: NA; d_call: NA; cdr3_nt: TGTGCCAGCAGCCCTCTAATTAGCGGCATACAAGAGACCCAGTACTTC; cdr3_aa: CASSPLISGIQETQYF
v_call: TRBV30; j_call: TRBJ1-5; clone_size: NA; d_call: NA; cdr3_nt: TGTGCCTGGGGGGACAGCAATCAGCCCCAGCATTTT; cdr3_aa: CAWGDSNQPQHF
v_call: TRBV5-6; j_call: TRBJ1-2; clone_size: NA; d_call: NA; cdr3_nt: TGTGCCAGCAGCGGCGGGACCCTTGGACCTGGCTACACCTTC; cdr3_aa: CASSGGTLGPGYTF
v_call: TRBV24-1; j_call: TRBJ2-1; clone_size: NA; d_call: NA; cdr3_nt: TGTGCCACCAGTGATTTCGCTGAGCAGTTCTTC; cdr3_aa: CATSDFAEQFF
v_call: TRBV4-3; j_call: TRBJ1-2; clone_size: once; d_call: TRBD1; cdr3_nt: TGCGCCAGCAGCCAAGAAGACAGGGCGAGTTATGGCTACACCTTC; cdr3_aa: CASSQEDRASYGYTF
v_call: TRBV14; j_call: TRBJ2-2; clone_size: NA; d_call: TRBD2; cdr3_nt: TGTGCCAGCAGCCAACGGCTAGCGGGAGCCGGGGAGCTGTTTTTT; cdr3_aa: CASSQRLAGAGELFF